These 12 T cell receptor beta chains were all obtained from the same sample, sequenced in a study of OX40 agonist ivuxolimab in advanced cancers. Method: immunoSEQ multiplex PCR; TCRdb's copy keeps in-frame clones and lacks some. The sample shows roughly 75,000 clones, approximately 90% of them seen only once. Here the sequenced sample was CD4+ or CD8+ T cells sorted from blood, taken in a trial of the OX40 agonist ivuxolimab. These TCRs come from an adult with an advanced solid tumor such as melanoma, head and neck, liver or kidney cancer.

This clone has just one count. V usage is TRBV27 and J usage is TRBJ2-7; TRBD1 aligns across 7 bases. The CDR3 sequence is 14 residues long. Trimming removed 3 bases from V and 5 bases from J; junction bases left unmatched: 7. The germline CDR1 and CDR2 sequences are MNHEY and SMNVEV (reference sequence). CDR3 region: CASSFDRAVDEQYF. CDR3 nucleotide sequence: TGTGCCAGCAGTTTCGACAGGGCGGTCGACGAGCAGTACTTC.

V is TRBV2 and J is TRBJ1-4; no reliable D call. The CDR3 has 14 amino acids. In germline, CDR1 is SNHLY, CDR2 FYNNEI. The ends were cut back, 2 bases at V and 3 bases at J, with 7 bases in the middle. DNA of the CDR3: TGTGCCAGCAGTGAAACAGCCTCTAATGAAAAACTGTTTTTT. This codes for CASSETASNEKLFF.

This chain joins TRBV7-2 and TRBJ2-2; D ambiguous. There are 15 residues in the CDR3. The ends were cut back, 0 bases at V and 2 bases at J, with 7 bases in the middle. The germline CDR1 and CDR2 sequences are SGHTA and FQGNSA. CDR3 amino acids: CASSLASGNTGELFF. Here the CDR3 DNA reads TGTGCCAGCAGCTTAGCCTCAGGAAACACCGGGGAGCTGTTTTTT.

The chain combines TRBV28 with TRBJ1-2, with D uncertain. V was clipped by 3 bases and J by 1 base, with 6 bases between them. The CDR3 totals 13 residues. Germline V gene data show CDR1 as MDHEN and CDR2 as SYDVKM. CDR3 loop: CASSFPHNYGYTF. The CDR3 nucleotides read TGTGCCAGCAGTTTCCCCCATAACTATGGCTACACCTTC.

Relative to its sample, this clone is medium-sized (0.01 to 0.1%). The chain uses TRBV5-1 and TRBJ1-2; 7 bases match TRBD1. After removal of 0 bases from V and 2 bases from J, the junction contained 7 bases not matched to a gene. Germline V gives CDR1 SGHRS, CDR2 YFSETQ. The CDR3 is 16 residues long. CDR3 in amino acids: CASSLGGQLPNYGYTF. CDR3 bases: TGCGCCAGCAGCTTGGGGGGACAGCTTCCGAACTATGGCTACACCTTC.

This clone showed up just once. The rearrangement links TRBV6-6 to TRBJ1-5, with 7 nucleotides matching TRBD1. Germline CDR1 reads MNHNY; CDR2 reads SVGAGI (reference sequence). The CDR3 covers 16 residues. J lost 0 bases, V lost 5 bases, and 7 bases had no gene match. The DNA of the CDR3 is TGTGCCAGCAGTGTCCGGGACAGAAATAGCAATCAGCCCCAGCATTTT. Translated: CASSVRDRNSNQPQHF.

CDR3 in amino acids: CASSIRSGRIGELFF. The CDR3 nucleotides read TGTGCCAGTAGTATTCGTAGCGGGAGGATCGGGGAGCTGTTTTTT. V is TRBV19 and J is TRBJ2-2, with 10 bases matching TRBD2. The J segment lost 7 bases and the V segment lost 3 bases, leaving 5 bases of the junction unmatched. The CDR3 is 15 residues long. Germline loops: CDR1 LNHDA, CDR2 SQIVND (reference sequence).

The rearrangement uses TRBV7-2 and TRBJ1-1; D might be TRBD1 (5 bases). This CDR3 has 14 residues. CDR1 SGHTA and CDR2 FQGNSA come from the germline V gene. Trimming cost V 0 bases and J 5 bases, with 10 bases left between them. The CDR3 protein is CASSLAGGRTEAFF. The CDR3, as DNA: TGTGCCAGCAGCTTAGCTGGGGGGAGGACTGAAGCTTTCTTT.

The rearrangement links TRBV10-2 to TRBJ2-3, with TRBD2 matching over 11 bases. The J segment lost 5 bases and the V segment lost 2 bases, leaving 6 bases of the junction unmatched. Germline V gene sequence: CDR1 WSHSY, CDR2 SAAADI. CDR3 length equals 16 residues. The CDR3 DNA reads TGCGCCAGCAGTGAGCCATTAGCGGGGGGGAAAGATACGCAGTATTTT. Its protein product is CASSEPLAGGKDTQYF.

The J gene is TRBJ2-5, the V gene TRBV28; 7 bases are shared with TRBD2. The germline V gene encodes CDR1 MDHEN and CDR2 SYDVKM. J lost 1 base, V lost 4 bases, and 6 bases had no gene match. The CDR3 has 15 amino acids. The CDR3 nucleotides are TGTGCCAGCAGTTCGGGGGAGGGCCCCCAAGAGACCCAGTACTTC. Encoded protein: CASSSGEGPQETQYF.

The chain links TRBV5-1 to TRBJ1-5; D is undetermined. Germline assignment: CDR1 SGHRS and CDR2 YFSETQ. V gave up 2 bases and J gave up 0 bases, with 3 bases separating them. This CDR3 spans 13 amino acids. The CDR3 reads CASSFNSNQPQHF. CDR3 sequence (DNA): TGCGCCAGCAGCTTCAATAGCAATCAGCCCCAGCATTTT.

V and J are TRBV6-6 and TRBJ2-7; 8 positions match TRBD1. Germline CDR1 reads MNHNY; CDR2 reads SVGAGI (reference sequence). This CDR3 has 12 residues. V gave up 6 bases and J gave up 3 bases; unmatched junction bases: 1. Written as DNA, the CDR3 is TGTGCCAGCAGAACAGGGGGCTACGAGCAGTACTTC. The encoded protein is CASRTGGYEQYF.